This TCR beta chain was identified during a study of CD8+ T cells in alopecia areata. The germline V gene has CDR1 GTSNPN and CDR2 SVGIG (reference sequence). V was cut by 0 bases and J by 6 bases, with 6 bases left in between. The CDR3 covers 11 residues. Sequencing used cDNA as its template, made by extracting RNA and reverse transcribing it. Here immunoSEQ multiplex PCR was the method, and the copy in TCRdb shows in-frame clones only, minus some. The sample holds 90,000 to 150,000 clones; about two fifths are singletons and the top ten take over 3%. The receptor comes from a human donor with alopecia areata. The sample taken for sequencing was CD4+ T cells sorted from blood. The chain links TRBV30 to TRBJ2-7; D gene uncertain. The CDR3 is CAWSVRAEQYF. The CDR3 DNA is TGTGCCTGGAGTGTACGGGCCGAGCAGTACTTC. Complete variable domain (other parts from reference TRBV30 and TRBJ2-7): SQTIHQWPATLVQPVGSPLSLECTVEGTSNPNLYWYRQAAGRGLQLLFYSVGIGQISSEVPQNLSASRPQDRQFILSSKKLLLSDSGFYLCAWSVRAEQYFGPGTRLTVT.